This T cell receptor beta chain was found in a study of T cells expressing NK-cell markers. Looking at the study overall: The study drew TCR beta repertoires from sorted CD3+CD56+NKG2C+, CD3+CD56+NKG2C- and CD3+CD56-NKG2C+ T cells. Study-wide results and limits: In roughly six donors, dominant NKG2C+ clonotypes were roughly 1.0-7.5% of CD8+ T cells. It is unclear if expanded NKG2C-expressing clones target HCMV antigens.

Concerning this clonotype: The target antigen is unknown.

The germline gives CDR1 KGHDR, CDR2 SFDVKD. This CDR3 spans 14 amino acids. Production of TCR beta cDNA relied on 5'RACE template switching with UMIs. TCRdb reprocessed the 5' RACE reads and keeps a single row for each CDR3 protein, giving no DNA. This listing includes 150,000 to 180,000 distinct CDR3 sequences. The chain is built from TRBV24-1 and TRBJ2-2. The sequence derives from a woman between 45 and 65 years old in good health. The sample was blood T cells: a sorted CD56 or NKG2C T cell subset, CD4+ or CD8+ T cells, or bulk PBMC T cells (not recorded which). The CDR3 spells CATSDLASTGELFF.